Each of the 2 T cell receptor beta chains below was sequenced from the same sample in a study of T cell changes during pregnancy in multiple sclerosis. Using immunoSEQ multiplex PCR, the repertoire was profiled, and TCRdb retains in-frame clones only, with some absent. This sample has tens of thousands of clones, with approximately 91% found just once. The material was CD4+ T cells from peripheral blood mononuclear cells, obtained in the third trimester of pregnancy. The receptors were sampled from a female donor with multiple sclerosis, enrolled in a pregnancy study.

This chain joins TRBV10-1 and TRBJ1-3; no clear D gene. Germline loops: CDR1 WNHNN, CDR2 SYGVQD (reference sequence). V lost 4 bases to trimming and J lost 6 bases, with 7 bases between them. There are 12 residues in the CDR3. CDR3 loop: CASSGSENTIYF. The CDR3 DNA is TGCGCCAGCAGTGGGAGTGAAAACACCATATATTTT.

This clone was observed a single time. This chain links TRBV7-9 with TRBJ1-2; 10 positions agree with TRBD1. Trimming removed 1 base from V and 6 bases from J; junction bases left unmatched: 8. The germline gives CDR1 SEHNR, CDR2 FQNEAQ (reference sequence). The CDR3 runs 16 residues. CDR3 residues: CASSLDFGTGVHGYTF. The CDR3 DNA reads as TGTGCCAGCAGCTTAGATTTCGGGACAGGGGTTCATGGCTACACCTTC.